This T cell receptor (beta chain) was observed in a study of blood T cell repertoires in COVID-19. Study-wide background: The United States, Italy and Spain provided the acute and convalescent COVID-19 samples. Sample material is recorded as cDNA or gDNA derived from T cells, B-cell-depleted T cells, or PBMCs.

Per germline, CDR1 LNHDA and CDR2 SQIVND (reference sequence). Trimming at V came to 6 bases and at J to 3 bases, leaving 8 bases not matched to a gene. CDR3 length: 16 residues. How the authors handled the data: Reference gene primer amplification yielded estimated nucleated cell counts. Repertoires were generated with immunoSEQ multiplex PCR, while TCRdb's copy carries only in-frame clones and drops some. That table supplies the V and J calls and clone size; D and trimming were determined from the DNA. The sample includes 290,000 or so clones, 85% of them seen just once. Sequences were obtained from peripheral blood. This TCR came from a man aged 45 to 65 with active or convalescent COVID-19. This sequence joins TRBV19 and TRBJ2-1; 10 bases line up with TRBD2. Here the CDR3 reads CASSGIAGGLYNEQFF. The CDR3 nucleotides are TGTGCCAGTAGCGGGATAGCGGGAGGTCTCTACAATGAGCAGTTCTTC.